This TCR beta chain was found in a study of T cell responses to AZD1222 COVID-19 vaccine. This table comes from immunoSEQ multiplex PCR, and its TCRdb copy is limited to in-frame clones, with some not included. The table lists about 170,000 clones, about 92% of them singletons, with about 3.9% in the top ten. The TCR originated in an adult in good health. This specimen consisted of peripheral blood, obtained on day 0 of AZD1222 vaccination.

CDR3 DNA: TGTGCCAGCAGCTTAGAACGGCAGAACACTGAAGCTTTCTTT. Amino acids: CASSLERQNTEAFF. This sequence joins TRBV7-9 and TRBJ1-1; no clear D gene. The CDR3 is 14 amino acids. Trimming cost V 1 base and J 1 base, with 7 bases left between them. The germline V gene encodes CDR1 SEHNR and CDR2 FQNEAQ (reference sequence).